These 19 T cell receptor beta chains came from one sample sequenced in a study of vaccination and CD4 T cells after COVID-19 (dated by TCRdb to between 2021 and 2022). These receptors lack a known antigen. This specimen's treatment or condition label, per the study, means: roughly nine-day PBMC culture with coronavirus spike peptide pools or control peptides (ViraFEST assay). Library generation was performed with PCR. The data were produced on an Illumina iSeq 100. DNA from cultured CD4+ T cells underwent TCR sequencing with the Oncomine TCR Beta short-read assay at the Johns Hopkins FTIC core. The public reads were reprocessed in TCRdb via fastp at Q25 and MiXCR, keeping in-frame beta chains. All rows with the same CDR3 protein become a single entry with the most common DNA and genes. Within this sample are 7,500 to 9,500 distinct CDR3 sequences, with approximately 70% of them counted one time only. The top ten clonotypes cover 15% to 20% of the sample.

Specimen: cultured CD4+ T cells from blood, collected after SARS-CoV-2 vaccination. The source of these receptors is a human donor with COVID-19.

The chain joins TRBV20-1 to TRBJ2-3; 10 nucleotides agree with TRBD2. The trim removed 6 bases at V and 0 bases at J, leaving 9 bases unmatched. CDR3 length: 16 amino acids. Germline values: CDR1 DFQATT, CDR2 SNEGSKA (reference sequence). This CDR3 reads CSAHSPSGSSTDTQYF. As DNA, the CDR3 is TGCAGTGCCCACTCGCCTAGCGGGAGCAGCACAGATACGCAGTATTTT.

The CDR3 coding sequence is TGCAGTGCTAGTGGGGAGACCTATGGCTACACCTTC. This gives the protein CSASGETYGYTF. This chain joins TRBV20-1 and TRBJ1-2; D is unresolved. The germline V gene has CDR1 DFQATT and CDR2 SNEGSKA (reference sequence). This CDR3 comprises 12 residues. V was trimmed by 3 bases and J by 4 bases, leaving 9 bases between them.

This clonotype is labeled as medium-sized. This sequence joins TRBV19 and TRBJ1-5; D remains unclear. The V and J ends lost 1 base and 0 bases respectively, with 7 bases between them. Germline CDR1 reads LNHDA; CDR2 reads SQIVND (reference sequence). CDR3 length: 15 amino acids. The CDR3 DNA reads TGTGCCAGTAGTATAGGCAGGACTAGCAATCAGCCCCAGCATTTT. It translates to CASSIGRTSNQPQHF.

This clonotype showed up just a few times. The CDR3: CSARRGTLNTGELFF. The CDR3 DNA reads as TGCAGTGCCCGACGGGGGACCCTGAACACCGGGGAGCTGTTTTTT. This chain connects TRBV20-1 to TRBJ2-2; D is possibly TRBD2 (6 bases). Looked up from germline, CDR1 is DFQATT and CDR2 is SNEGSKA (reference sequence). CDR3 size: 15 residues. Trimming cost V 6 bases and J 1 base, with 15 bases left between them.

The chain links TRBV20-1 to TRBJ1-6, with TRBD1 matching over 10 bases. From germline, CDR1 is DFQATT and CDR2 SNEGSKA (reference sequence). Trimming cost V 5 bases and J 9 bases; bases outside gene matches: 13. The CDR3 runs 16 residues. The CDR3 here is CSAPRPGTGEGSPLHF. Here the CDR3 DNA reads TGCAGTGCTCCCCGTCCCGGGACAGGGGAGGGTTCACCCCTCCACTTT.

The V gene is TRBV2, the J gene TRBJ1-1; D gene uncertain. V lost 2 bases, J lost 8 bases, and 9 bases lay in between. The CDR3 loop spans 12 amino acids. Per germline, CDR1 SNHLY and CDR2 FYNNEI. CDR3 sequence: CASSESSGEAFF. The CDR3 coding sequence is TGTGCCAGCAGTGAATCGTCGGGCGAAGCTTTCTTT.

The chain has TRBV7-2 and TRBJ1-1; TRBD1 is a possible D gene (6 bases). This CDR3 is 18 amino acids long. V shed 2 bases and J shed 1 base, with 20 bases lying between them. Germline V gene lookup returns CDR1 SGHTA and CDR2 FQGNSA. The DNA of the CDR3 is TGTGCCAGCAGCTTAAGGTCAGGCTCAGGGGCCGGGAACACTGAAGCTTTCTTT. It yields the protein CASSLRSGSGAGNTEAFF.

This rearrangement joins TRBV20-1 to TRBJ1-6; the match to TRBD1 covers 9 bases. The ends lost 5 bases at V and 8 bases at J; junction bases unmatched: 16. The length of the CDR3 is 17 residues. Germline V gene data show CDR1 as DFQATT and CDR2 as SNEGSKA (reference sequence). For the CDR3, the DNA is TGCAGTGCTTTGGCCCCACAGGGGGCATCCCCTCATTCACCCCTCCACTTT. This codes for CSALAPQGASPHSPLHF.

The chain couples TRBV15 to TRBJ2-5; D ambiguous. The CDR3 runs to 13 residues. Trimming left V 6 bases short and J 0 bases short, with 8 bases between. Germline values: CDR1 LNHNV, CDR2 YYDKDF (reference sequence). CDR3 sequence: CATRIGYQETQYF. The CDR3 nucleotides read TGTGCCACCAGGATAGGGTACCAAGAGACCCAGTACTTC.

This clonotype is termed large. In DNA form, the CDR3 reads TGTGCCAGCAGAAGGGACAGGGGGCACAATTCACCCCTCCACTTT. Its protein product is CASRRDRGHNSPLHF. The V and J genes are TRBV6-1 and TRBJ1-6; 12 positions agree with TRBD1. Trimming cost V 6 bases and J 7 bases; bases outside gene matches: 4. In germline, CDR1 is MNHNS, CDR2 SASEGT. The CDR3 spans 15 residues.

The rearrangement links TRBV19 to TRBJ1-5; possibly TRBD1 for D (5 bases). From germline, CDR1 is LNHDA and CDR2 SQIVND (reference sequence). V was clipped by 2 bases and J by 0 bases, with 11 bases between them. This CDR3 region has 16 residues. CDR3 sequence (DNA): TGTGCCAGTAGTATACTCCGGACAACTAGCAATCAGCCCCAGCATTTT. The encoded protein is CASSILRTTSNQPQHF.

This clonotype was seen only once. The gene calls are TRBV6-5 and TRBJ1-4; TRBD1 matches at 8 bases. In germline, CDR1 is MNHEY, CDR2 SVGAGI. Unmatched junction bases numbered 8, after V lost 3 bases and J lost 8 bases. The CDR3 totals 15 residues. The DNA of the CDR3 is TGTGCCAGCAGTTATTACCGACAGGGGAGAGAAAAACTGTTTTTT. This sequence encodes CASSYYRQGREKLFF.

This clonotype was seen only a few times. This sequence joins TRBV6-1 and TRBJ2-7; 7 bases fit TRBD2. V trimming: 2 bases; J trimming: 0 bases; junction bases outside the gene matches: 7. The CDR3 is made up of 16 amino acids. Germline V gene sequence: CDR1 MNHNS, CDR2 SASEGT. CDR3 DNA: TGTGCCAGCAGTGAAACTTTGGGGGGGTTCTCCTACGAGCAGTACTTC. Residues: CASSETLGGFSYEQYF.

This chain connects TRBV7-2 to TRBJ2-2; D gene uncertain. CDR1 and CDR2 from the germline V gene are SGHTA and FQGNSA. This CDR3 region has 15 residues. V lost 4 bases, J lost 0 bases, and 9 bases lay in between. The CDR3, as DNA: TGTGCCAGCAGCTCCCCCGGGCCGAACACCGGGGAGCTGTTTTTT. Its translation is CASSSPGPNTGELFF. The whole variable domain, filled in from reference TRBV7-2 and TRBJ2-2, reads GAGVSQSPSNKVTEKGKDVELRCDPISGHTALYWYRQSLGQGLEFLIYFQGNSAPDKSGLPSDRFSAERTGGSVSTLTIQRTQQEDSAVYLCASSSPGPNTGELFFGEGSRLTVL.

The gene calls are TRBV10-3 and TRBJ1-2; the match to TRBD1 covers 7 bases. This CDR3 has 15 amino acids. In germline, CDR1 is ENHRY, CDR2 SYGVKD. The junction had 7 bases not matched to a gene; V was cut back by 5 bases and J by 1 base. The CDR3 DNA follows: TGTGCCATCAGTATGAACGGACAGGATAACTATGGCTACACCTTC. Translation: CAISMNGQDNYGYTF.

Comment on this clonotype: The junction and the germline gene differ at one end; a read error may be behind it. The chain carries TRBV2 and TRBJ1-5, with 11 bases identical to TRBD1. The germline V gene has CDR1 SNHLY and CDR2 FYNNEI. The CDR3 is made up of 15 amino acids. CDR3 amino acids: CASRSRTGGKQPQHF. In DNA form, the CDR3 reads TGTGCCAGCAGAAGCAGGACAGGGGGCAAACAGCCCCAGCATTTT.

This clonotype counts as medium-sized. The chain couples TRBV5-6 to TRBJ2-7, with 11 bases identical to TRBD2. V was pared by 4 bases and J by 0 bases, with 12 bases of the junction left unmatched. The CDR3 spans 18 residues. The germline V gene has CDR1 SGHDT and CDR2 YYEEEE. Here the CDR3 reads CASSQRLAGGLGSYEQYF. Here the CDR3 DNA reads TGTGCCAGCAGCCAGCGATTAGCGGGGGGGTTGGGCTCCTACGAGCAGTACTTC.

The CDR3 coding sequence is TGTGCCAGCAGTTGGGGTGGGGCGGGACAAGAGACCCAGTACTTC. Translated: CASSWGGAGQETQYF. The V gene is TRBV12-3 or TRBV12-4, the J gene TRBJ2-5, with D perhaps TRBD2 (6 bases). The CDR3 covers 15 residues. The V end lost 4 bases, the J end lost 2 bases, and 14 bases lay between the germline ends.

The V gene is TRBV25-1, the J gene TRBJ1-1, with a tentative D call TRBD1 (5 bases). CDR1 MGHDK and CDR2 SYGVNS come from the germline V gene. The CDR3 extends over 15 amino acids. Deletions cut 6 bases from V and 2 bases from J, with 16 bases between. CDR3 loop: CASRGRGEGNTEAFF. For the CDR3, the DNA is TGTGCCAGCAGGGGGAGAGGGGAGGGTAACACTGAAGCTTTCTTT.